A single sample gave rise to the 20 T cell receptor beta chains below, sequenced in a study of identical twins. MiXCR, run by TCRdb on the 5' RACE reads, gives a single entry per CDR3 protein. The sample includes 650,000 to 800,000 distinct CDR3 sequences, over 8.5% of them seen just once. This same sample was also taken into another study, of yellow fever vaccine responses in identical twins.

Specimen: PBMCs. The receptors shown here come from a woman aged 18-29 years in good health.

At least ten counts were recorded for this clonotype. This chain connects TRBV12-3 or TRBV12-4 to TRBJ1-1; weak D call: TRBD1 (6 bases). The V end was cut by 4 bases, the J end by 12 bases, with 15 bases between. The CDR3 is made up of 12 amino acids. The CDR3 loop is CASSYPYRETFF. The CDR3 nucleotides read TGTGCCAGCAGTTACCCTTACAGGGAAACTTTCTTT.

This clonotype was observed a handful of times. The gene calls are TRBV20-1 and TRBJ2-5; D is perhaps TRBD2 (7 bases). Between the trimmed V and J ends, which lost 8 bases and 7 bases, there was a span of 14 bases. This CDR3 is built from 11 residues. Germline CDR1 reads DFQATT; CDR2 reads SNEGSKA (reference sequence). CDR3 nucleotides: TGCAGTTCCCAAGGGGGGGGGACCCAGTACTTC. It yields the protein CSSQGGGTQYF.

This clonotype was seen many times. The V and J genes are TRBV20-1 and TRBJ1-1; 10 bases are shared with TRBD1. Germline CDR1 DFQATT, CDR2 SNEGSKA (reference sequence). CDR3 length equals 13 residues. The ends lost 4 bases at V and 4 bases at J; junction bases unmatched: 3. The CDR3 DNA follows: TGCAGTGCTACCGGGACAGGGGTCACTGAAGCTTTCTTT. Its protein is CSATGTGVTEAFF.

The chain employs TRBV28 and TRBJ2-1; 11 bases are a match to TRBD2. V shed 7 bases and J 6 bases; nucleotides not matched to a gene: 5. The CDR3 sequence is 14 residues long. Germline V gene sequence: CDR1 MDHEN, CDR2 SYDVKM. CDR3 amino acids: CASNRLAGPNEQFF. The CDR3, as DNA: TGTGCCAGCAACCGACTAGCGGGGCCCAATGAGCAGTTCTTC.

This clonotype occurred many times. This chain joins TRBV12-3 or TRBV12-4 and TRBJ2-7; 10 bases map to TRBD2. V dropped 6 bases and J dropped 2; count of bases not matched to a gene: 7. The CDR3 consists of 15 residues. CDR3 in amino acids: CASSLGLADAYEQYF. In DNA form, the CDR3 reads TGTGCCAGCAGCCTAGGACTAGCGGATGCCTACGAGCAGTACTTC.

This clonotype turned up a few times. The J gene is TRBJ2-1, the V gene TRBV11-1; TRBD2 matches 7 bases. Germline lookup yields CDR1 SGHAT and CDR2 FQDESV (reference sequence). CDR3 length equals 16 residues. With V trimmed by 1 base and J by 1 base, 4 bases remained unmatched. The CDR3 DNA reads TGTGCCAGCAGCTTAGAGCAGCGGGGTTCCTACAATGAGCAGTTCTTC. Translated: CASSLEQRGSYNEQFF.

The CDR3 DNA reads as TGTGCCAGCAGCTTCTTGGGAGGGGCCACAGATACGCAGTATTTT. Amino acid sequence: CASSFLGGATDTQYF. This rearrangement joins TRBV5-6 to TRBJ2-3; 7 bases are shared with TRBD2. The CDR3 spans 15 residues. V trimming: 2 bases; J trimming: 2 bases; junction bases outside the gene matches: 5. From germline, CDR1 is SGHDT and CDR2 YYEEEE.

In this sample, this clonotype turned up many times. The rearrangement links TRBV5-1 to TRBJ2-5; tentatively, D is TRBD1 (5 bases). V was cut by 5 bases and J by 5 bases, with 13 bases left in between. Germline CDR1 is SGHRS and CDR2 is YFSETQ. The CDR3 extends over 13 amino acids. CDR3 DNA sequence: TGCGCCAGCAGTGGGGCGATAGAGGAGACCCAGTACTTC. Translated, it gives CASSGAIEETQYF.

The chain combines TRBV7-2 with TRBJ2-1; TRBD2 matches at 12 bases. Losses at the gene ends were 3 bases for V and 4 bases for J; bases not matched to a gene: 7. The CDR3 sequence is 17 residues long. Germline CDR1 SGHTA, CDR2 FQGNSA. CDR3 protein: CASSFGGTSGPYNEQFF. DNA for the CDR3: TGTGCCAGCAGCTTTGGGGGGACTAGCGGGCCGTACAATGAGCAGTTCTTC. The full variable domain, with the rest looked up from reference TRBV7-2 and TRBJ2-1, is GAGVSQSPSNKVTEKGKDVELRCDPISGHTALYWYRQSLGQGLEFLIYFQGNSAPDKSGLPSDRFSAERTGGSVSTLTIQRTQQEDSAVYLCASSFGGTSGPYNEQFFGPGTRLTVL.

There are a few counts of this clonotype. V is TRBV29-1 and J is TRBJ1-3, with D uncertain. The germline gives CDR1 SQVTM, CDR2 ANQGSEA. V was pared by 6 bases and J by 2 bases, with 11 bases between. The CDR3 length is 13 residues. The CDR3, as DNA: TGCAGCGTGCACACGGGAGCTGGAAACACCATATATTTT. This encodes CSVHTGAGNTIYF.

V and J are TRBV5-6 and TRBJ2-1, with D perhaps TRBD1 (5 bases). V lost 3 bases and J 5 bases, leaving 18 bases between the germline ends. Germline values: CDR1 SGHDT, CDR2 YYEEEE. The CDR3 is 16 residues long. DNA for the CDR3: TGTGCCAGCAGCTCCAGGGTGGTCTGGAGCGACAATGAGCAGTTCTTC. This translates into CASSSRVVWSDNEQFF.

This clonotype was seen ten or more times. The CDR3 reads CASSQARKPYEQYF. In DNA, the CDR3 is TGTGCCAGCAGCCAAGCTCGGAAACCCTACGAGCAGTACTTC. The chain combines TRBV3-1 with TRBJ2-7; D unclear. Trimming left V 1 base short and J 2 bases short, with 9 bases between. In germline, CDR1 is LGHDT, CDR2 YNNKEL (reference sequence). This CDR3 region has 14 residues.

This clonotype was seen ten or more times. This chain links TRBV24-1 with TRBJ2-5; unclear D gene. In germline, CDR1 is KGHDR, CDR2 SFDVKD. V was cut by 1 base and J by 5 bases, with 7 bases left in between. CDR3 length equals 13 residues. The CDR3 sequence: CATSDLPTETQYF. The CDR3 DNA sequence: TGTGCCACCAGTGATTTACCTACGGAGACCCAGTACTTC.

This clonotype has at least ten counts. The chain has TRBV29-1 and TRBJ1-1; 10 bases line up with TRBD1. Looked up from germline, CDR1 is SQVTM and CDR2 is ANQGSEA. This CDR3 is 13 amino acids long. V gave up 7 bases and J gave up 6 bases; unmatched junction bases: 8. The CDR3 DNA follows: TGCAGCGGGGGACAGGGGAGAAACTCTGAAGCTTTCTTT. Translating it yields CSGGQGRNSEAFF.

This clonotype has only a few counts. V is TRBV6-1 and J is TRBJ2-3, with 8 positions matching TRBD2. The ends lost 4 bases at V and 2 bases at J; junction bases unmatched: 8. The CDR3 extends over 16 amino acids. Germline CDR1 and CDR2: MNHNS and SASEGT. For the CDR3, the DNA is TGTGCCAGCAGTGTACCCGGGAGGGCCCCCACAGATACGCAGTATTTT. Its translation is CASSVPGRAPTDTQYF.

J is TRBJ2-7 and V is TRBV18, with D perhaps matching TRBD2 (5 bases). This CDR3 has 15 amino acids. The V and J ends lost 1 base and 4 bases respectively, with 14 bases between them. Germline V gene lookup returns CDR1 KGHSH and CDR2 LQKENI. The CDR3 DNA reads TGTGCCAGCTCACCACGCTCCGGGAAAGGTTACGAGCAGTACTTC. Its protein is CASSPRSGKGYEQYF. The variable domain in full, completed from reference TRBV18 and TRBJ2-7, reads NAGVMQNPRHLVRRRGQEARLRCSPMKGHSHVYWYRQLPEEGLKFMVYLQKENIIDESGMPKERFSAEFPKEGPSILRIQQVVRGDSAAYFCASSPRSGKGYEQYFGPGTRLTVT.

In the case of this clonotype: The junction departs from the called germline gene at one end, perhaps through a read error. The CDR3 loop reads CASSLTITGELLF. In DNA form, the CDR3 reads TGTGCCAGCAGTTTGACTATTACCGGGGAGCTGTTATTT. This chain links TRBV12-3 or TRBV12-4 with TRBJ2-2; TRBD2 is a possible D gene (5 bases). The CDR3 sequence is 13 residues long.

This clonotype was seen only a few times. This rearrangement joins TRBV2 to TRBJ1-4; D is uncertain. This CDR3 comprises 15 residues. CDR1 and CDR2 from the germline V gene are SNHLY and FYNNEI. The ends were cut back, 4 bases at V and 1 base at J, with 10 bases in the middle. The CDR3 region is CASSGRSGTNEKLFF. DNA for the CDR3: TGTGCCAGCAGTGGGCGGTCCGGAACTAATGAAAAACTGTTTTTT.

The chain employs TRBV5-5 and TRBJ2-3, with D perhaps matching TRBD1 or TRBD2 (6 bases each). V dropped 4 bases and J dropped 0 bases, with 18 bases sitting between them. CDR3 length: 17 amino acids. In germline, CDR1 is SGHKS, CDR2 YYEKEE (reference sequence). CDR3 bases: TGTGCCAGCAGCCCTGGGGGGACACTTCTTAGCACAGATACGCAGTATTTT. It encodes CASSPGGTLLSTDTQYF.

This clonotype has at least ten counts. The chain carries TRBV6-1 and TRBJ2-1; D may correspond to TRBD1 or TRBD2 (5 bases each). Germline V gene data show CDR1 as MNHNS and CDR2 as SASEGT. The CDR3 has 13 residues. V lost 5 bases, J lost 8 bases, and 13 bases lay in between. The CDR3 here is CASSPRLGDEQFF. The CDR3 DNA follows: TGTGCCAGCAGTCCCCGGTTGGGGGATGAGCAGTTCTTC.